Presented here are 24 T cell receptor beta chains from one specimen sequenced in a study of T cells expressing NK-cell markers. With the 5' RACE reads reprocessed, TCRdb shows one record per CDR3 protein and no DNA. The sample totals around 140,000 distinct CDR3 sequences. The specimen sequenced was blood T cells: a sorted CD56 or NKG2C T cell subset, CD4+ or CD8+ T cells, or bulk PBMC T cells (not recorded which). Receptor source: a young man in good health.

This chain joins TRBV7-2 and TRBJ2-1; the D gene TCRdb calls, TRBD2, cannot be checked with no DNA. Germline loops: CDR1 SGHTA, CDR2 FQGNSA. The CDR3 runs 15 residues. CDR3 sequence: CASSRPSGEDNEQFF.

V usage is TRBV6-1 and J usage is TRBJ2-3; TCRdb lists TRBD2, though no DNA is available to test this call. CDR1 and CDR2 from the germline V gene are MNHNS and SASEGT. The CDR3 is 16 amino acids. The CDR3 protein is CASSDSGPLLSDTQYF.

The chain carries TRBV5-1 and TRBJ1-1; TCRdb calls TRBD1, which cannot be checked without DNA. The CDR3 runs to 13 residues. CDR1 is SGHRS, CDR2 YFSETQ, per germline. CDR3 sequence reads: CASSGGRGTEAFF.

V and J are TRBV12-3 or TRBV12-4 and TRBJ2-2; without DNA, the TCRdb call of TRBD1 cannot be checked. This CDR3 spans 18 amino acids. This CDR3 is CASSTPSPGTGTAGELFF.

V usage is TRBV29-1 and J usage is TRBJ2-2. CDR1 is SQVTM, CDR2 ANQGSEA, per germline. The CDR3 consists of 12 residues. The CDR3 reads CSVEAEAGELFF.

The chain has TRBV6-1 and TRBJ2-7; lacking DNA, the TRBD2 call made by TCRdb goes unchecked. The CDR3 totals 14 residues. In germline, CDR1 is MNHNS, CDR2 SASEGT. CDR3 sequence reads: CARPGRESTYEQYF.

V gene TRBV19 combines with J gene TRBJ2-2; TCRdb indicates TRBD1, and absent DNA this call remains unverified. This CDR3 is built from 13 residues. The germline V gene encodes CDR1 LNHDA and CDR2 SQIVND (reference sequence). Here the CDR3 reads CASSMTGTGELFF. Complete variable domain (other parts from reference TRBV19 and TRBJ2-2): DGGITQSPKYLFRKEGQNVTLSCEQNLNHDAMYWYRQDPGQGLRLIYYSQIVNDFQKGDIAEGYSVSREKKESFPLTVTSAQKNPTAFYLCASSMTGTGELFFGEGSRLTVL.

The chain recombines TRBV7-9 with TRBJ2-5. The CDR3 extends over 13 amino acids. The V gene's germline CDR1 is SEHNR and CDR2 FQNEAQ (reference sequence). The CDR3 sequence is CASRAGTKETQYF.

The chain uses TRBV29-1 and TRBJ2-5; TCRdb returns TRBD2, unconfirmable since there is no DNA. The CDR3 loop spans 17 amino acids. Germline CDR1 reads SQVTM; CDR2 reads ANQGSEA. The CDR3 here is CSADGLAGAYHQETQYF.

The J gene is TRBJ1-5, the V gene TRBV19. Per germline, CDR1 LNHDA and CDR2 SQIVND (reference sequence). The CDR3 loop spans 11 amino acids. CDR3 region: CASSNSGPQHF.

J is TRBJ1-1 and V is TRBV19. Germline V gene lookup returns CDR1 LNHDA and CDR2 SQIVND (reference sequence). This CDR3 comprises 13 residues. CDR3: CASSMGVGTEAFF. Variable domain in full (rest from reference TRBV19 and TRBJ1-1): DGGITQSPKYLFRKEGQNVTLSCEQNLNHDAMYWYRQDPGQGLRLIYYSQIVNDFQKGDIAEGYSVSREKKESFPLTVTSAQKNPTAFYLCASSMGVGTEAFFGQGTRLTVV.

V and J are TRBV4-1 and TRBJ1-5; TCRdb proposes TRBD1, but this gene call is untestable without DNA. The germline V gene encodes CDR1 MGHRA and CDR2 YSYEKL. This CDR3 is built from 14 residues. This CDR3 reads CASSQGQGYQPQHF.

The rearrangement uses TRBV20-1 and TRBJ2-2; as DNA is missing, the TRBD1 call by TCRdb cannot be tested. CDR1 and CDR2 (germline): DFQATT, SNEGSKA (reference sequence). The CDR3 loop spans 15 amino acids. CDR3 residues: CSADPGGANTGELFF.

The CDR3 region is CASSHSGQGPYEQYF. V is TRBV12-3 or TRBV12-4 and J is TRBJ2-7; the D call of TRBD1 rests on TCRdb alone, since no DNA is present to check it. The CDR3 sequence is 15 residues long.

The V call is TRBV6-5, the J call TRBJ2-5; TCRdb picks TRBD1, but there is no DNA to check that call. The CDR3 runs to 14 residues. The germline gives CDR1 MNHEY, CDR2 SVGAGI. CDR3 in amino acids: CASSHGQGKETQYF.

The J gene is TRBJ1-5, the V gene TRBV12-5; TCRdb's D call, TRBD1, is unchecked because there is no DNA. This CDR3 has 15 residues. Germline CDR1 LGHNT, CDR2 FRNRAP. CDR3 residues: CASGTQGMNNQPQHF.

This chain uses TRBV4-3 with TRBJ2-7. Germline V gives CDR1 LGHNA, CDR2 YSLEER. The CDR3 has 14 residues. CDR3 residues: CASSQDSQTYEQYF.

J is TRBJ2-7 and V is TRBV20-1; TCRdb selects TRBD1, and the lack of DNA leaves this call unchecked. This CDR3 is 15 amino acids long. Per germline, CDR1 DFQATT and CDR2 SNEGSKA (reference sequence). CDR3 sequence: CSARDTGQGGYEQYF.

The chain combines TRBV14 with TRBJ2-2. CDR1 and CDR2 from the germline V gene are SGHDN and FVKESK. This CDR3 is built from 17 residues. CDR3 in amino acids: CASSQDGSYLNTGELFF.

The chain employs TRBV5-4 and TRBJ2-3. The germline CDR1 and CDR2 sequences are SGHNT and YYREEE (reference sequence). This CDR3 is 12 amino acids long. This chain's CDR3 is CASSFFADTQYF.

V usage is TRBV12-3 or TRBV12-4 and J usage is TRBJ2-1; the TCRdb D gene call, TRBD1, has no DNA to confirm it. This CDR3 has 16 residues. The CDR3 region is CASSPVTGEGYNEQFF.

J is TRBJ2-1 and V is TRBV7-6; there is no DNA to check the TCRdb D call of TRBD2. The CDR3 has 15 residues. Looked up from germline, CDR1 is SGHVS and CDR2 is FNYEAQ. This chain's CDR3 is CASSPPSGSYNEQFF.

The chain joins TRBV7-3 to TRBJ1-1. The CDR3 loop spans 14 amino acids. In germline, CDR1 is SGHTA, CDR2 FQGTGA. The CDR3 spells CASSQGVGQTEAFF.

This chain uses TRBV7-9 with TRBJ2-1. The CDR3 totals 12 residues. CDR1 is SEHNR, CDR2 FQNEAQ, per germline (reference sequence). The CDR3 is CASSLGSGFAFF.